What follows are 5 T cell receptor beta chains derived from one specimen sequenced in a study of T cells in Graves' hyperthyroidism and ophthalmopathy (dated by TCRdb to 2018 to 2020). The receptor library was made with multiplex PCR. Sequencing instrument: Illumina HiSeq 2000. Amplification of TCR beta CDR3 regions was carried out from RNA transcripts. For the first round of RT-PCR on the TCR CDR3, the HTBI primer set was used together with the Qiagen OneStep RT-PCR kit. TCRdb redid the processing of the public reads, applying fastp at Q25 and MiXCR, and retained in-frame beta chains. Each entry merges the rows of one CDR3 protein and shows their most common DNA and genes. This sample is represented by 380,000 or so distinct CDR3 sequences; under 20% of them were singletons. In total, the top ten clones hold 3.7% of the sample. Sequencing was carried out using blood. The origin of the receptors is a woman younger than 35 with Graves' hyperthyroidism.

The table lists this clonotype with a few counts. A read error may be the cause here, since a much bigger clone is one base away. The chain links TRBV11-2 to TRBJ2-7, with TRBD1 as a possible D gene (6 bases). The CDR3 runs to 14 residues. Germline CDR1 and CDR2: SGHAT and FQNNGV. The CDR3 nucleotides are TGTGCCAGCAGCTTAGATATTGGGGGCGGAACAACGTGTTTC. It translates to CASSLDIGGGTTCF.

This clonotype was seen ten or more times. The V call is TRBV11-3, the J call TRBJ2-7, with 9 bases that match TRBD1. Germline V gene sequence: CDR1 SGHNT, CDR2 YENEEA. Trimming cost V 5 bases and J 6 bases; bases outside gene matches: 5. The CDR3 consists of 13 residues. The CDR3 nucleotides read TGTGCCAGCAGCAGGGACAGGGTATCCGAGCAGTACTTC. As protein: CASSRDRVSEQYF.

The chain has TRBV5-1 and TRBJ1-3, with D hard to call. The CDR3 totals 15 residues. Germline-derived CDR1 and CDR2 are SGHRS and YFSETQ. V lost 0 bases, J lost 2 bases, and 9 bases lay in between. CDR3 loop: CASSLEGSAGNTIYF. In DNA form, the CDR3 reads TGCGCCAGCAGCTTGGAGGGAAGCGCTGGAAACACCATATATTTT.

Worth noting for this clonotype: A much more abundant neighbour one base away suggests this may be a read error. The V call is TRBV5-1, the J call TRBJ2-5, with a possible D match to TRBD1 (5 bases). This CDR3 is built from 12 residues. CDR1 and CDR2 (germline): SGHRS, YFSETQ. V was clipped by 5 bases and J by 8 bases, with 13 bases between them. CDR3 protein: CASRAGPDTQYF. In DNA form, the CDR3 reads TGCGCCAGCAGGGCAGGGCCAGATACCCAGTACTTC.

As regards this clonotype: Germline and junction disagree at one end, which may indicate a read error. The chain carries TRBV19 and TRBJ1-5; D might be TRBD1 (6 bases). CDR3 length: 16 amino acids. CDR1 and CDR2 from the germline V gene are LNHDA and SQIVND (reference sequence). For the CDR3, the DNA is TGTGTCAGTAGTATGGTGTGGCAGGGGTCGTGGCAGCCCCAGCATTTT. It translates to CVSSMVWQGSWQPQHF. Full variable domain (outside the CDR3, taken from reference TRBV19 and TRBJ1-5): DGGITQSPKYLFRKEGQNVTLSCEQNLNHDAMYWYRQDPGQGLRLIYYSQIVNDFQKGDIAEGYSVSREKKESFPLTVTSAQKNPTAFYLCVSSMVWQGSWQPQHFGDGTRLSIL.